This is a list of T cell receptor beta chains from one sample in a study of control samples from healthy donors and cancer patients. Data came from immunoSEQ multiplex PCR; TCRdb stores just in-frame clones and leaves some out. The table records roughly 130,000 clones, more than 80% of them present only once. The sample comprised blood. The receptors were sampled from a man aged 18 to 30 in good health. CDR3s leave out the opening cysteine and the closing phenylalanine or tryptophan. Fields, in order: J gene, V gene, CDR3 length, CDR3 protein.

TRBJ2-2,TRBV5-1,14,ASSLSGTTNTGELF
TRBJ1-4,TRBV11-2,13,ASSLNPLGGEKLF
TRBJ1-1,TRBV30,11,AWIYWGGTEAF
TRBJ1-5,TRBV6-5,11,ASQLGSDQPQH
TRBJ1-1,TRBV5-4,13,ASSFNIGVNTEAF
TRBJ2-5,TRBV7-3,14,ASSPAGGRGRETQY
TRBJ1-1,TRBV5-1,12,ASSYLPPNTEAF
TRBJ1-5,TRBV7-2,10,ASSLEVGLQH
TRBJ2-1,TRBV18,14,ASSPSGDSENNEQF
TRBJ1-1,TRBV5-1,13,ASSPGQGQGGEAF
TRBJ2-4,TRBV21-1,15,ASRVGRGQKGKNIQY
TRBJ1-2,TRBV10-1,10,ASIPKNYGYT
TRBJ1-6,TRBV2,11,ARRTAYNSPLH
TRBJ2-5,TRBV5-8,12,ASRPRTGRETQY
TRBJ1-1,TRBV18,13,ASSPRQGLYTEAF
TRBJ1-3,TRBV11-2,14,ASSPLTGRSGNTIY
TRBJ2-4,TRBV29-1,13,SDPPPAIAKNIQY
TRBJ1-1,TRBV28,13,ASSLPQGFNTEAF
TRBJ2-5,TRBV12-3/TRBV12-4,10,ASRSPEGTQY